A selection of T cell receptor beta chains follows, all from one sample in a study of CD8+ T cells in alopecia areata. The method was immunoSEQ multiplex PCR; TCRdb's version includes in-frame clones alone and lacks a portion of them. The sample has 110,000 or so clones; around 54% are singletons. The specimen comprised CD4+ T cells sorted from blood, sampled at week 24, from a patient treated with tofacitinib. The receptors derive from a human donor with alopecia areata. Both conserved end residues are part of each CDR3. The D gene is left open where the match is weak. Only part of the rows carry a size: once, few, many, or a class if the clone is expanded.

D gene	V gene	J gene	clone size	CDR3 DNA	CDR3 protein
TRBD1	TRBV30	TRBJ1-2	-	TGTGCCTGGAGTCCGACAGGGGCTAACTATGGCTACACCTTC	CAWSPTGANYGYTF
TRBD1	TRBV9	TRBJ1-6	-	TGTGCCAGCACCAAGCGACAGGGAAGTGAGAATTCACCCCTCCACTTT	CASTKRQGSENSPLHF
-	TRBV6-1	TRBJ2-4	few	TGTGCCAGCAGTGAAGATCTACTCCTGGTTGGGTACTTC	CASSEDLLLVGYF
TRBD2	TRBV27	TRBJ2-6	-	TGTGCCAGCAGTTTTTGGGCCCCCCGATACTCGCGGGGGATTCCTTCTGGGGCCAACGTCCTGACTTTC	CASSFWAPRYSRGIPSGANVLTF
-	TRBV7-2	TRBJ2-2	-	TGTGCCAGCAGCTTAGTTGGGGCTGCTAGGGCCGGGGAGCTGTTTTTT	CASSLVGAARAGELFF
TRBD1	TRBV15	TRBJ1-6	-	TGTGCCACCAGCTGGATGGACAGGGACTCACCCCTCCACTTT	CATSWMDRDSPLHF
-	TRBV15	TRBJ2-7	-	TGTGCCACCAGCAGTACAGGGAGTCGCGCCTACGAGCAGTACTTC	CATSSTGSRAYEQYF
-	TRBV25-1	TRBJ1-6	-	TGTGCCAGCAGTGAGACGGGTCTATATCATTCACCCCTCCACTTT	CASSETGLYHSPLHF
-	TRBV18	TRBJ1-2	-	TGTGCCAGCTCACCGGGAGGGGACTATGGCTACACCTTC	CASSPGGDYGYTF
-	TRBV29-1	TRBJ2-3	-	TGCAGCGCCCGCCGTGGGGGCACAGATACGCAGTATTTT	CSARRGGTDTQYF
-	TRBV4-2	TRBJ2-7	-	TGTGCCAGCAGCCAAGAGGTCGGCAGGCTATACGAGCAGTACTTC	CASSQEVGRLYEQYF
TRBD1	TRBV10-3	TRBJ2-3	-	TGTGCCATCAGTGAGGCCGACAGGGGTGATACGCAGTATTTT	CAISEADRGDTQYF
-	TRBV7-2	TRBJ2-1	-	TGTGCCAGCAGCTTGGAGTTAGGACAGCAGTTCTTC	CASSLELGQQFF
TRBD1	TRBV4-1	TRBJ2-1	-	TGCGCCAGCAGCCAGAGCTTAGGGTCGGGACAGGGCTACAATGAGCAGTTCTTC	CASSQSLGSGQGYNEQFF
TRBD1	TRBV7-2	TRBJ2-7	-	TGTGCCAGCAGCTTATATCGGACAGGGGCCTACGAGCAGTACTTC	CASSLYRTGAYEQYF
-	TRBV28	TRBJ2-1	few	TGTGCCAGCAGTTTAAGCGCGGTTGAGCAGTTCTTC	CASSLSAVEQFF
-	TRBV11-2	TRBJ2-7	-	TGTGCCAGCAGCTTAGCCCCCTACGAGCAGTACTTC	CASSLAPYEQYF
-	TRBV5-1	TRBJ1-1	-	TGCGCCAGCACCCAAACGGAGAGGGTCACTGAAGCTTTCTTT	CASTQTERVTEAFF
-	TRBV5-1	TRBJ2-7	few	TGCGCCAGCAGCTTGGAGGGAGGCGAGCAGTACTTC	CASSLEGGEQYF
-	TRBV30	TRBJ2-5	-	TGTGCCTGGGGGGGGAGTACGGAGACCCAGTACTTC	CAWGGSTETQYF
-	TRBV29-1	TRBJ1-1	few	TGCAGCGTTAAAGGGATTCTTGCCACTGAAGCTTTCTTT	CSVKGILATEAFF
TRBD1	TRBV9	TRBJ2-7	few	TGTGCCAGCAGCTCAGGACAGGGGATGGGTCGCGAGCAGTACTTC	CASSSGQGMGREQYF
TRBD2	TRBV12-5	TRBJ2-5	few	TGTGCTAGTGGTTTGGGACTAGCCGTACAAGAGACCCAGTACTTC	CASGLGLAVQETQYF
-	TRBV27	TRBJ1-2	few	TGTGCCAGCAGTCCCCCGACTAGAGGGGGCTACACCTTC	CASSPPTRGGYTF
TRBD1	TRBV4-2	TRBJ1-1	few	TGTGCCAGCACCACAGGGGAAGAAGGTGAAGCTTTCTTT	CASTTGEEGEAFF
TRBD1	TRBV6-6	TRBJ2-2	-	TGTGCCAGCAGATGGGACAGGGTTGGCGGGGAGCTGTTTTTT	CASRWDRVGGELFF
-	TRBV29-1	TRBJ2-3	-	TGCAGCGCAGAACGGGGGCTGACAGATACGCAGTATTTT	CSAERGLTDTQYF
-	TRBV30	TRBJ2-1	-	TGTGCCTGGAGCCTCGGGGCCGACAATGAGCAGTTCTTC	CAWSLGADNEQFF
TRBD2	TRBV5-1	TRBJ2-1	-	TGCGCCAGCAGCTCCCAGAGCGGGGGGGCCTGGAATGAGCAGTTCTTC	CASSSQSGGAWNEQFF
-	TRBV4-3	TRBJ1-2	-	TGCGCCAGCAGCCCCGGGATAGGGGATTGGTATGGCTACACCTTC	CASSPGIGDWYGYTF
-	TRBV11-2	TRBJ2-7	few	TGTGCCAGCTCGAGGACTGACTTCTCCTACGAGCAGTACTTC	CASSRTDFSYEQYF
-	TRBV5-6	TRBJ2-7	-	TGTGCCAGCAGGGAGGACAGAAGGGGCTCCGGAGAGCAGTACTTC	CASREDRRGSGEQYF